Listed below are T cell receptor beta chains from one sample, sequenced in a study of cytomegalovirus exposure and HLA in healthy donors. Libraries were prepared by immunoSEQ multiplex PCR; TCRdb keeps only in-frame clonotypes and omits some of them. The sample has about 150,000 clones, less than 85% seen once. The sample consisted of PBMCs. The receptor source for this set is a woman in her forties or fifties in good health and CMV-seropositive. CDR3s include the opening cysteine and the closing phenylalanine or tryptophan. The D gene is left open where the match is weak. Rows may omit the clone size; those that give it use once, few, many or a size class.

TRBJ1-4,TRBV28,TRBD1,few,TGTGCCAGCAGGCGACAGGGCTCTAATGAAAAACTGTTTTTT,CASRRQGSNEKLFF
TRBJ2-6,TRBV10-2,NA,NA,TGCGCCAGCAGTGGTAGAGGGGCCAACGTCCTGACTTTC,CASSGRGANVLTF
TRBJ1-3,TRBV5-6,NA,NA,TGTGCCAGCGACCCGGAGGAGAATGAACGGAGCTCTGGAAACACCATATATTTT,CASDPEENERSSGNTIYF
TRBJ1-1,TRBV30,NA,NA,TGTGCCTGGAGGGGGACGGGACTCCGGAACACTGAAGCTTTCTTT,CAWRGTGLRNTEAFF
TRBJ1-3,TRBV11-1,NA,once,TGTGCCAGCAGCCCTATTGACTCTGGAAACACCATATATTTT,CASSPIDSGNTIYF
TRBJ1-3,TRBV2,NA,NA,TGTGCCAGCAGTGCGGGTCGCTCTGGAAACACCATATATTTT,CASSAGRSGNTIYF
TRBJ1-3,TRBV5-6,TRBD1,NA,TGTGCCAGCAGCTTTGGACAGGGAGAGGGAAACACCATATATTTT,CASSFGQGEGNTIYF
TRBJ2-1,TRBV4-1,NA,NA,TGCGCCAGCAGCCAAGATGGGTACCCCTGGGAGTCCCCCAATGAGCAGTTCTTC,CASSQDGYPWESPNEQFF
TRBJ2-2,TRBV7-3,NA,NA,TGTGCCAGCAGCTTACTATCTATCGGTGTTGGGGAGCTGTTTTTT,CASSLLSIGVGELFF
TRBJ1-1,TRBV15,NA,NA,TGTGCCACCAGCCGCATAGACAAAGAAGCTTTCTTT,CATSRIDKEAFF
TRBJ1-5,TRBV19,NA,NA,TGTGCCAGTAGTATCGCGGATTTTAGCAATCAGCCCCAGCATTTT,CASSIADFSNQPQHF
TRBJ1-1,TRBV7-6,NA,NA,TGTGCCAGCAGCTTAGCGGCTGGCCAGGCGAACACTGAAGCTTTCTTT,CASSLAAGQANTEAFF
TRBJ2-3,TRBV6-5,TRBD2,few,TGTGCCAGCAGTTCCTCGACTAGCCCGTGGGATACGCAGTATTTT,CASSSSTSPWDTQYF
TRBJ1-2,TRBV29-1,TRBD1,NA,TGCAGCGGCGGGACAGGGGAAGGCTACACCTTC,CSGGTGEGYTF